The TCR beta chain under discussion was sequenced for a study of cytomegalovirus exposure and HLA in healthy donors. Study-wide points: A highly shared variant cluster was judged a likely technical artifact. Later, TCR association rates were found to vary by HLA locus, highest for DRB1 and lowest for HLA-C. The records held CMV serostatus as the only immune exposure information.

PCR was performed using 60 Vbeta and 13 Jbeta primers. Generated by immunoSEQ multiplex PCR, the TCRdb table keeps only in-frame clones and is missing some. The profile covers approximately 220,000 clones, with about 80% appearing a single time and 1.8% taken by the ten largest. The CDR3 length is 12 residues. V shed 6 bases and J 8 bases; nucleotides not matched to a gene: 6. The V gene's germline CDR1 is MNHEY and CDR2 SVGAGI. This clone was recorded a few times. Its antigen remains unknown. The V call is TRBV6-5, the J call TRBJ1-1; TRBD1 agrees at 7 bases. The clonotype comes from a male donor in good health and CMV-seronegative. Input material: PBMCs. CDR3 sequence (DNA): TGTGCCAGCAGACGACCGACAGGGGAAGCTTTCTTT. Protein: CASRRPTGEAFF.